This T cell receptor beta chain was obtained from a study of T cell responses to AZD1222 COVID-19 vaccine listed by TCRdb under 2021. For the study in its entirety: AZD1222 recipients with second doses at about 4 weeks or about 12 weeks were pooled, because spike-specific TCR depth and breadth did not differ between schedules. A total of approximately 240 trial participants underwent TCR sequencing, of whom roughly 210 received two doses of AZD1222 and 26 received two doses of the MenACWY control vaccine. Trial participants were enrolled by age into 18-55, 56-69 and 70-plus year subgroups, with approximately 150, 30 and 60 TCR-sequenced participants respectively.

Interpreted using the paper, the time point label stands for: baseline before first vaccination. Samples from vaccinated people were obtained from the UK trials COV001 and COV002, which included a single-blind randomized controlled phase 2/3 trial of AZD1222 (ChAdOx1 nCoV-19) in healthy adults. For TCRbeta chain sequencing, PBMC samples from trial participants were taken at day 0 and at day 28 after the second dose. As to this clone: The specificity of this receptor is unknown. Base qualities are missing; no much larger clone stands one base away.

From cysteine to phenylalanine, the CDR3 is 15 amino acids long. Just the 45-base CDR3 DNA is kept, in frame starting at base 1. V trim: 7 bases; J trim: 8 bases; unmatched bases: 10. The germline V gene provides CDR1 SNHLY and CDR2 FYNNEI. The CDR3 regions of human TCRbeta chains were analyzed by immunosequencing. The paper's processing steps were these. TCRs in the repertoires were matched against a reference library of SARS-CoV-2-specific TCRs that had been generated with the MIRA antigen-specificity platform. Breadth was defined as the fraction of unique TCRs that were SARS-CoV-2-associated. Depth was defined as the fraction of total T cells that were SARS-CoV-2-associated. Using the MIRA data, each spike-specific TCR was assigned both to the spike region to which the TCR was reactive and to a CD4 or CD8 class. Log10-transformed breadth and depth values were compared by one-way ANOVA with Sidak's multiple comparisons tests. TCRdb holds this immuneACCESS table with in-frame rearrangements only. Some clones are missing; in checked studies, unresolved V genes explain under half, and the rest has no known cause. The V and J calls and the clone size are those of that table, but D and trimming were determined from the DNA. The sample profile shows around 150,000 clones; 94% of them were found once. The ten largest make up about 1.3% of the sample.

Broad study findings and their caveats: Because no day 14 peak-response samples were available, the repertoires could be characterized only after the peak T cell response. Most participants were white British and females outnumbered males, and the authors suggested that clonal diversity may have been underestimated. Vaccine-associated CD4 TCRs spanned the whole spike protein, with dominant responses in regions 160-218 and 743-854. After two AZD1222 doses, both the breadth and the depth of spike-specific TCRs were significantly higher than at day 0 and than in MenACWY recipients. In the small 56-69-year group, the increase in depth fell short of significance, most likely because of low power. Only six AZD1222 recipients were SARS-CoV-2 seropositive at baseline, limiting conclusions about previously exposed vaccinees. Nearly half of unique spike-specific TCRs reportedly recognized epitopes outside regions mutated in the B.1.351 and B.1.1.7 variants.

Here the chain combines TRBV2 and TRBJ1-4, with 10 central nucleotides matching TRBD1. The origin of this receptor is an adult in good health. This sample comprised peripheral blood, obtained on day 0 of AZD1222 vaccination. The DNA sequence is as follows: TGTGCCAGCACCCGGACCGGGACAGGGGAAGAAAAACTGTTTTTT. Protein translation: CASTRTGTGEEKLFF.